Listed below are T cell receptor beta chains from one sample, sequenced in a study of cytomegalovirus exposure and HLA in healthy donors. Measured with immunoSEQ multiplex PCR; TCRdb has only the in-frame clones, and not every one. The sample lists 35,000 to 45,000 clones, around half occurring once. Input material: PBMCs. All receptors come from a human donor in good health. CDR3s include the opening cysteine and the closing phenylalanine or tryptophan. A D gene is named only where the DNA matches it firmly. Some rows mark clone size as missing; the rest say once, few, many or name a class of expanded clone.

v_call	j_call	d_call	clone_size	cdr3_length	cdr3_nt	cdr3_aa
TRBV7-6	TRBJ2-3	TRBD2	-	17	TGTGCCAGCAGCTTAGTTCCTAGCGGGAGTGCCCCAGATACGCAGTATTTT	CASSLVPSGSAPDTQYF
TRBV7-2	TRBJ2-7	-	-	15	TGTGCCAGCAGCTATCGACAGTGGGGAACCTACGAGCAGTACTTC	CASSYRQWGTYEQYF
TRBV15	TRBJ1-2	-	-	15	TGTGCCACCAGCAGAGATTGGAGATCTAACTATGGCTACACCTTC	CATSRDWRSNYGYTF
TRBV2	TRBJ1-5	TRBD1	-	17	TGTGCCAGCACCCGAGACAGGGGACCCGGGAGCAATCAGCCCCAGCATTTT	CASTRDRGPGSNQPQHF
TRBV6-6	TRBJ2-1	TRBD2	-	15	TGTGCCAGCAACCCTCCTGGCGGGGGGACTAATGAGCAGTTCTTC	CASNPPGGGTNEQFF
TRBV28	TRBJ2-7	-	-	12	TGTGCCAGCAGTCGACAGGTTTACGAGCAGTACTTC	CASSRQVYEQYF
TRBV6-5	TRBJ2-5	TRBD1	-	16	TGTGCCAGCAGTTATTCCGGACAGGGCCTTGGGGAGACCCAGTACTTC	CASSYSGQGLGETQYF
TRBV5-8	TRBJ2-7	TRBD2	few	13	TGTGCCACGCTCCGACTAGCGGGGACGGGGCAGTACTTC	CATLRLAGTGQYF
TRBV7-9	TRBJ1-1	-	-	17	TGTGCCAGCAGCTTAGGATTAGGGGCTGGGGAGAACACTGAAGCTTTCTTT	CASSLGLGAGENTEAFF
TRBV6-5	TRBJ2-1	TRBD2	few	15	TGTGCCAGCAGTGGTACTAGCGGGGAATACAATGAGCAGTTCTTC	CASSGTSGEYNEQFF
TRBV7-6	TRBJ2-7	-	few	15	TGTGCCAGCAGCTCAGGGCGTTTTTTCTCCTACGAGCAGTACTTC	CASSSGRFFSYEQYF
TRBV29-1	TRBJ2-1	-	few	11	TGCAGCGTTGATCGGGGCAATGAGCAGTTCTTC	CSVDRGNEQFF
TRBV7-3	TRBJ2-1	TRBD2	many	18	TGTGCCAGCAGCTTAACGACCGTGGGACTAGCGGGGGGGAATGAGCAGTTCTTC	CASSLTTVGLAGGNEQFF
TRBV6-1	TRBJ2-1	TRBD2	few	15	TGTGCCAGCAGTGAACTAGCGGGAGTGAAGGATGAGCAGTTCTTC	CASSELAGVKDEQFF
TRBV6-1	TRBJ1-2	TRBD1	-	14	TGTGCCAGCAGGGCCGGGACAGGGAACTATGGCTACACCTTC	CASRAGTGNYGYTF
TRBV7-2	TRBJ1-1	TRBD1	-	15	TGTGCCAGCATAAGGAAAGGGGGCGCCGACACTGAAGCTTTCTTT	CASIRKGGADTEAFF
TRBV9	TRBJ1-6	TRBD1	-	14	TGTGCCAGCAGCGTAGCGGCAGGGGGTTCACCCCTCCACTTT	CASSVAAGGSPLHF
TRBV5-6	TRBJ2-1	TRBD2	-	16	TGTGCCAGCAGCACCCGCGGCGGGGGGGCGAAGGGTGAGCAGTTCTTC	CASSTRGGGAKGEQFF
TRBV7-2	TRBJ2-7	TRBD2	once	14	TGTGCCAGCAGCGACCAGCGGGAGGGGAACGAGCAGTACTTC	CASSDQREGNEQYF
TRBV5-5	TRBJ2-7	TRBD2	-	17	TGTGCCAGCAGCTTGCGGGTCGTGACTAGCGGAAACTACGAGCAGTACTTC	CASSLRVVTSGNYEQYF
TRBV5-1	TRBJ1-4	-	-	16	TGCGCCAGCAGCCCCTCAGGGGACCTTTTAACCGGAAAACTGTTTTTT	CASSPSGDLLTGKLFF
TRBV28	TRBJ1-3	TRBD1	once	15	TGTGCCAGCAGTTCTAGCAGGACAGGGAGAAACACCATATATTTT	CASSSSRTGRNTIYF
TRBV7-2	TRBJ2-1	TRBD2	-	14	TGTGCCGTAAAGCGGACTAGCGTTTCGGATGAGCAGTTCTTC	CAVKRTSVSDEQFF
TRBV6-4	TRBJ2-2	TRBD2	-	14	TGTGCCAGCAGCTTAGCGGGAGAGTCCGGGGAGCTGTTTTTT	CASSLAGESGELFF
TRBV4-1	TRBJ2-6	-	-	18	TGCGCCAGCAGCCAAGACGAGGGCAGTCGGGCTGGGGCCAACGTCCTGACTTTC	CASSQDEGSRAGANVLTF
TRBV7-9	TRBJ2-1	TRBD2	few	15	TGTGCCAGCACCTCCGGGACTAGCTCTTACAATGAGCAGTTCTTC	CASTSGTSSYNEQFF
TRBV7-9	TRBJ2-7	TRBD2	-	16	TGTGCCAGCAGCTTATTGGGTAGCGGGGGGTATACCGAGCAGTACTTC	CASSLLGSGGYTEQYF
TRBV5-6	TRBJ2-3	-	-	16	TGTGCCAGCAGCTTTGAGTACAGGGCTAGCACAGATACGCAGTATTTT	CASSFEYRASTDTQYF
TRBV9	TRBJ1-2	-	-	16	TGTGCCAGCAGCACTAGCTGGACCGACGGGGGGGAGGGCTACACCTTC	CASSTSWTDGGEGYTF
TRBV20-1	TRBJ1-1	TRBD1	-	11	TGCAGTAGTCAAGGACAGGGTGAAGCTTTCTTT	CSSQGQGEAFF
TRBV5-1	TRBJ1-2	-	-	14	TGCGCCAGCAGCTTGGCTGGCGGGACCTATGGCTACACCTTC	CASSLAGGTYGYTF
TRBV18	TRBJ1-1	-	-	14	TGTGCCAGCTCACCATCCGGTTCTTACGGTGAAGCTTTCTTT	CASSPSGSYGEAFF
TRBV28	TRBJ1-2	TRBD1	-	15	TGTGCCAGCAGTGTAGGGACCGGGCAGGGGGATGGCTACACCTTC	CASSVGTGQGDGYTF
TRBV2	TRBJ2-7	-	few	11	TGTGCCAGCAGTGTAGTAAACGAGCAGTACTTC	CASSVVNEQYF
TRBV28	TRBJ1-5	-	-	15	TGTCTCACTCGGGACTCTCGGGGTTGGAATCAGCCCCAGCATTTT	CLTRDSRGWNQPQHF
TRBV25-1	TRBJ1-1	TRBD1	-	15	TGTGCCAGGCCGGGACAGGGCCCGAGAGACACTGAAGCTTTCTTT	CARPGQGPRDTEAFF
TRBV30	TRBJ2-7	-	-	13	TGTGCCTGGAGACGGCTAGTCTTCTACGAGCAGTACTTC	CAWRRLVFYEQYF
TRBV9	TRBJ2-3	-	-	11	TGTGCCAGCAGCCGGACAGATACGCAGTATTTT	CASSRTDTQYF
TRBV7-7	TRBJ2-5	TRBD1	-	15	TGTGCTAGCAGCTTAAATCGGGACAGGGGCGAGTCCCAGTACTTC	CASSLNRDRGESQYF
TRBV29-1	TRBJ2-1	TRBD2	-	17	TGCAGCGCCCGGCGCGGACTAGCGGGGGTCGACTACAATGAGCAGTTCTTC	CSARRGLAGVDYNEQFF